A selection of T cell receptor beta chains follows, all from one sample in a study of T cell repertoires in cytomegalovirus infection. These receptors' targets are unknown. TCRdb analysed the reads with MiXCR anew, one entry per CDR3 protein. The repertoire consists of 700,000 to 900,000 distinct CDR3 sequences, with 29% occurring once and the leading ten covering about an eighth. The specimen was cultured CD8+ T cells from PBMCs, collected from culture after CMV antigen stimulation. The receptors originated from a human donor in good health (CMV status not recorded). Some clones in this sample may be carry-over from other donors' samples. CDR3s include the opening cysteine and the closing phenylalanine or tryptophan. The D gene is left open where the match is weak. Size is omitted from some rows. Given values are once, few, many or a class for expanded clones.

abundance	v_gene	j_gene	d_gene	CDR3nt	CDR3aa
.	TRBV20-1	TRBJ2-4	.	TGCAGTGCTAGTGAGGGGGATGGCAAAAACATTCAGTACTTC	CSASEGDGKNIQYF
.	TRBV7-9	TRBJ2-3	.	TGTGCCAGCTCGGATGCTAGCACAGATACGCAGTATTTT	CASSDASTDTQYF
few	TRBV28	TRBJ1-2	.	TGTGCCAGCAGTTCGCCTCGGGGGGCGCGTTACTATGGCTACACCTTC	CASSSPRGARYYGYTF
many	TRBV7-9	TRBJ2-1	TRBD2	TGTGCCAGCAGCTTAAGTGGGGGAGGGTCCTACAATGAGCAGTTCTTC	CASSLSGGGSYNEQFF
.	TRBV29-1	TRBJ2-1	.	TGCAGCGTTGTATGGGCATTCAATGAGCAGTTCTTC	CSVVWAFNEQFF
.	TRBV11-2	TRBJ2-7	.	TGTGCCAGCAGCCCCAGGGGGGGGGGATCCTACGAGCAGTACTTC	CASSPRGGGSYEQYF
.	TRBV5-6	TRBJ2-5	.	TGTGCCAGCAGCTTGGTGGGAAGGAGACAAGAGACCCAGTACTTC	CASSLVGRRQETQYF
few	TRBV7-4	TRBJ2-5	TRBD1	TGTGCCAGCAGTTGGAACAGGGGCGGACAAGAGACCCAGTACTTC	CASSWNRGGQETQYF
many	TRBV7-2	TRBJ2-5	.	TGTGCCAGCAGCCTCCTAACGGGACCCGCGGAGACCCAGTACTTC	CASSLLTGPAETQYF
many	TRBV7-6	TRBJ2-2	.	TGTGCCAGCAGCCCGGGGGCCCTAACGAACACCGGGGAGCTGTTTTTT	CASSPGALTNTGELFF
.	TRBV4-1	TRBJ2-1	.	TGCGCCAGCAGCCAAGAAAAAAGGACTTTCAATGAGCAGTTCTTC	CASSQEKRTFNEQFF
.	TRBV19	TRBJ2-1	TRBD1	TGTGCCAGTAGTCCTCACAGGACAGGGGGAATGGGTGAGCAGTTCTTC	CASSPHRTGGMGEQFF
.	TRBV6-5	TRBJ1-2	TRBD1	TGTGCCAGCAGTTATTCAATCACAGGGGGCGATGGCTACACCTTC	CASSYSITGGDGYTF